Below, 10 T cell receptor beta chains from the same sample are listed, as sequenced in a study of Graves' ophthalmopathy and Graves' hyperthyroidism. Amplified TCR beta CDR3 regions were obtained using RNA transcripts as template. The library came from an HTBI-primed first-round RT-PCR and a second-round multiplex PCR. TCRdb analysed the multiplex PCR reads with MiXCR anew, one entry per CDR3 protein. This table has about 500,000 distinct CDR3 sequences, 13% to 15% appearing once. The sequenced sample consisted of blood. These TCRs come from a woman aged 25 to 45 with Graves' ophthalmopathy.

This clonotype came up many times. The J gene is TRBJ2-7, the V gene TRBV13, with D possibly called TRBD1 or TRBD2 (5 bases each). The germline V gene encodes CDR1 PRHDT and CDR2 FYEKMQ (reference sequence). CDR3 length: 15 residues. Trimming shortened V by 5 bases and J by 0 bases, and 14 bases separated the two germline ends. The CDR3 reads CASSQGRGSSYEQYF. The CDR3 bases are TGTGCCAGCAGCCAGGGACGGGGAAGCTCCTACGAGCAGTACTTC.

There are many counts of this clonotype. This chain joins TRBV28 and TRBJ2-1; D is unresolved. This CDR3 has 17 residues. The germline V gene encodes CDR1 MDHEN and CDR2 SYDVKM. V lost 5 bases and J 1 base, leaving 18 bases between the germline ends. This chain's CDR3 is CASSPRLILRSYNEQFF. CDR3 DNA: TGTGCCAGCAGTCCCCGGCTTATACTTCGTTCCTACAATGAGCAGTTCTTC.

This clonotype was seen repeatedly, ten times or more. The J gene is TRBJ2-7, the V gene TRBV11-2; 8 bases map to TRBD2. Losses at the gene ends were 2 bases for V and 0 bases for J; bases not matched to a gene: 6. The CDR3 totals 16 residues. CDR1 and CDR2 (germline): SGHAT, FQNNGV. CDR3 sequence (DNA): TGTGCCAGCAGCTTATTTATTAGCGGGACCTCCTACGAGCAGTACTTC. This encodes CASSLFISGTSYEQYF.

J is TRBJ1-1 and V is TRBV19; no definite D call. Trimming stripped 3 bases from V and 0 bases from J, with 11 bases between. Germline-derived CDR1 and CDR2 are LNHDA and SQIVND (reference sequence). The length of the CDR3 is 15 residues. CDR3 in amino acids: CASSIERELNTEAFF. The CDR3 DNA sequence: TGTGCCAGTAGTATTGAAAGGGAATTGAACACTGAAGCTTTCTTT.

This clonotype has a count of ten or more. This chain links TRBV6-1 with TRBJ1-2; possibly TRBD1 for D (5 bases). CDR3 length equals 16 residues. Germline CDR1 MNHNS, CDR2 SASEGT. Trimming removed 1 base at V and 2 bases at J, with 14 bases between. The CDR3 is CASSEGFWGPNYGYTF. In nucleotides, the CDR3 is TGTGCCAGCAGTGAAGGGTTTTGGGGCCCCAACTATGGCTACACCTTC.

This clonotype has a count of ten or more. V gene TRBV7-9 combines with J gene TRBJ1-1, with D maybe TRBD1 (5 bases). The CDR3 consists of 15 residues. Between the trimmed V and J ends, which lost 1 base and 3 bases, there was a span of 12 bases. Germline V gene lookup returns CDR1 SEHNR and CDR2 FQNEAQ (reference sequence). DNA of the CDR3: TGTGCCAGCAGCTTAGGGACAATTTCTTACACTGAAGCTTTCTTT. Residues: CASSLGTISYTEAFF. Filled out from reference TRBV7-9 and TRBJ1-1, the complete variable domain reads DTGVSQNPRHKITKRGQNVTFRCDPISEHNRLYWYRQTLGQGPEFLTYFQNEAQLEKSRLLSDRFSAERPKGSFSTLEIQRTEQGDSAMYLCASSLGTISYTEAFFGQGTRLTVV.

This sequence joins TRBV12-3 or TRBV12-4 and TRBJ2-5; D not certain. V shed 7 bases and J shed 0 bases, with 9 bases lying between them. This CDR3 has 13 residues. This CDR3 reads CASTTDHQETQYF. The CDR3 DNA sequence: TGTGCCAGCACCACAGACCACCAAGAGACCCAGTACTTC.

At least ten counts were recorded for this clonotype. The V call is TRBV27, the J call TRBJ1-2; D perhaps matches TRBD1 (5 bases). CDR3 length: 11 residues. Looked up from germline, CDR1 is MNHEY and CDR2 is SMNVEV (reference sequence). The V end was cut by 6 bases, the J end by 8 bases, with 10 bases between. CDR3 in DNA: TGTGCCAGCAGGGGGCGCGGGGGCTACACCTTC. Translated: CASRGRGGYTF.

The rearrangement links TRBV2 to TRBJ2-7, with D possibly matching TRBD2 (7 bases). Germline V lookup: CDR1 SNHLY, CDR2 FYNNEI. The CDR3 extends over 16 amino acids. Deletions cut 6 bases from V and 5 bases from J, with 23 bases between. The DNA of the CDR3 is TGTGCCAGCAGCGGGACGGGCGGGGGCCCCCCGGACGAGCAGTACTTC. As protein: CASSGTGGGPPDEQYF.

This clonotype was picked up many times. The rearrangement uses TRBV5-5 and TRBJ2-7; possibly TRBD2 for D (5 bases). Trimming left V 1 base short and J 6 bases short, with 11 bases between. CDR1 and CDR2 (germline): SGHKS, YYEKEE (reference sequence). This CDR3 comprises 13 residues. The CDR3 coding sequence is TGTGCCAGCAGCTTGTCTCGGGGAGCCGAGCAGTACTTC. This gives the protein CASSLSRGAEQYF.